This is a list of T cell receptor beta chains from one sample in a study of shared clonotypes between healthy human individuals. Measured with immunoSEQ multiplex PCR; TCRdb has only the in-frame clones, and not every one. Of about half a million clones detected, 70% to 80% appear once; the ten largest clones hold approximately 12%. The sequenced sample consisted of PBMCs. These receptors all stem from a middle-aged woman in good health. Some clones in this sample may be carry-over from other donors' samples. Both conserved end residues are part of each CDR3. The D gene is left open where the match is weak. A clone size is listed for some rows: how often the clone was seen (once, few, many), or a class if it is expanded.

j_call d_call v_call clone_size cdr3_nt cdr3_aa
TRBJ2-5 TRBD2 TRBV19 - TGTGCCAGTAGTAACGAGCGGGAGGCTGAGACCCAGTACTTC CASSNEREAETQYF
TRBJ2-3 - TRBV5-8 - TGTGCCAGCAGCTTGGAGGGGAGACCAGATACGCAGTATTTT CASSLEGRPDTQYF
TRBJ2-1 TRBD2 TRBV5-6 - TGTGCCAGCAGCCGTCGTTCGGGACTAGCGGGAATGGATGAGCAGTTCTTC CASSRRSGLAGMDEQFF
TRBJ1-2 TRBD1 TRBV9 many TGTGCCAGCAGCGTAGGGCAGGGGGCGCGGGATGGCTACACCTTC CASSVGQGARDGYTF
TRBJ2-7 TRBD2 TRBV14 - TGTGCCAGCAGCCAAGAGACTAGCAGCTACGAGCAGTACTTC CASSQETSSYEQYF
TRBJ2-1 TRBD1 TRBV15 - TGTGCCACCAGCGGGTTACAGGGGATGGCCTACAATGAGCAGTTCTTC CATSGLQGMAYNEQFF
TRBJ2-5 - TRBV7-2 - TGTGCCAGCAGCTTAGTGGGACTTGCCGAGACCCAGTACTTC CASSLVGLAETQYF
TRBJ2-7 TRBD1 TRBV4-3 - TGCGCCAGCAGCCAAGGACAGGGGGCCTACGAGCAGTACTTC CASSQGQGAYEQYF
TRBJ1-3 - TRBV2 - TGTGCCAGCAGCCCACCGGGTCAGGGTGGAAACACCATATATTTT CASSPPGQGGNTIYF
TRBJ1-1 - TRBV7-3 - TGTGCCAGCAGCCAAAGGACCGGGTTGGGGGCCACTGAAGCTTTCTTT CASSQRTGLGATEAFF
TRBJ1-1 - TRBV6-6 few TGTGCCAGCAGAGGGGGAGTGTACACTGAAGCTTTCTTT CASRGGVYTEAFF
TRBJ1-3 - TRBV7-2 - TGTGCCAGCAGCCCGCAAGGGTTGCACTCTGGAAACACCATATATTTT CASSPQGLHSGNTIYF
TRBJ2-5 - TRBV5-5 - TGTGCCAGCAGCTTCTCCGGAGGGGAGGAGGGGACCCAGTACTTC CASSFSGGEEGTQYF
TRBJ1-5 - TRBV7-8 - TGTGCCAGCAGCCCGGTCCCAGGGGGCAATCAGCCCCAGCATTTT CASSPVPGGNQPQHF
TRBJ2-6 - TRBV10-3 - TGTGCCATCAGTGTAGGGGGTCGTGGGGCCAACGTCCTGACTTTC CAISVGGRGANVLTF
TRBJ2-1 TRBD2 TRBV28 - TGTGCCAGCAGGCGGACTAGCGGGAGAAATGAGCAGTTCTTC CASRRTSGRNEQFF
TRBJ2-3 - TRBV7-9 - TGTGCCAGCAGCACGCCACCGGGAGCCGCTAGCACAGATACGCAGTATTTT CASSTPPGAASTDTQYF
TRBJ2-2 - TRBV5-1 - TGCGCCAGCAGCCGGCGGCAGACTAACACCGGGGAGCTGTTTTTT CASSRRQTNTGELFF
TRBJ2-1 - TRBV19 few TGTGCCAGTATTTCGGCCGGCAATGAGCAGTTCTTC CASISAGNEQFF
TRBJ2-7 - TRBV5-8 once TGTGCCAGCAGCTTGGGTACAGCCCATTTCTACGAGCAGTACTTC CASSLGTAHFYEQYF
TRBJ2-7 - TRBV5-4 - TGTGCCAGCAGAACGGGAGCCTACGAGCAGTACTTC CASRTGAYEQYF
TRBJ2-1 - TRBV19 - TGTGCCAGTAGTTTAACAGGGACCCCATACAATGAGCAGTTCTTC CASSLTGTPYNEQFF
TRBJ1-2 TRBD1 TRBV5-1 - TGCGCCAGCAGCTTCGACAGGGGCAATGGCTACACCTTC CASSFDRGNGYTF
TRBJ2-1 - TRBV7-2 - TGTGCCAGCAGCCCCGGGGGAGGCTACAATGAGCAGTTCTTC CASSPGGGYNEQFF
TRBJ2-2 - TRBV19 - TGTGCCAGTTCGCCCGTGGGGCACACCGGGGAGCTGTTTTTT CASSPVGHTGELFF
TRBJ2-7 - TRBV5-1 - TGCGCCAGCAGCTCTGGCGCAGGCTACTCCTACGAGCAGTACTTC CASSSGAGYSYEQYF
TRBJ2-1 TRBD1 TRBV10-3 - TGTGCCATCAGCACCCGGACAGGGGAGGCCTACAATGAGCAGTTCTTC CAISTRTGEAYNEQFF
TRBJ2-6 TRBD1 TRBV30 once TGTGCCTGGAGTGTGGGGGACAGCCGCTCTGGGGCCAACGTCCTGACTTTC CAWSVGDSRSGANVLTF
TRBJ2-1 - TRBV6-6 few TGTGCCAGCAGTTACTCGATTTTAGGGATCGATGAGCAGTTCTTC CASSYSILGIDEQFF
TRBJ2-1 TRBD2 TRBV11-2 - TGTGCCAGCAGCTTAGCTGGGACTAACAATGAGCAGTTCTTC CASSLAGTNNEQFF
TRBJ2-3 - TRBV19 - TGTGCCAGTACCTGGGACCGTCGGGCAGATACGCAGTATTTT CASTWDRRADTQYF